Listed here are 21 T cell receptor beta chains from one sample, sequenced in a study of Ad26.COV2.S vaccination and SARS-CoV-2 variants. Described treatment: some 20 received Ad26.COV2.S at low or high dose, single or two shots; a few received placebo; per-sample allocation not given. At day 63 after the first vaccine or placebo injection, samples were drawn. Sequenced by immunoSEQ multiplex PCR; TCRdb stores in-frame clones only, minus some. This table has 300,000 to 450,000 clones, approximately 85% appearing once. Sequences were derived from peripheral blood, sampled in a trial of Ad26.COV2.S vaccine versus placebo. These receptors were obtained from a person between 18 and 65 years old who received the Ad26.COV2.S COVID-19 vaccine or a placebo.

V usage is TRBV11-2 and J usage is TRBJ2-1, with TRBD2 matching over 12 bases. Germline V CDR1 and CDR2: SGHAT, FQNNGV. V dropped 3 bases and J dropped 4; count of bases not matched to a gene: 1. The CDR3 sequence is 15 residues long. CDR3 amino acids: CASSFLAGGYNEQFF. The CDR3 region has the DNA TGTGCCAGCAGCTTCCTAGCGGGGGGGTACAATGAGCAGTTCTTC.

The J gene is TRBJ2-1, the V gene TRBV3-1 (or the pseudogene TRBV3-2); the match to TRBD2 covers 10 bases. The CDR3 totals 17 residues. With V trimmed by 0 bases and J by 5 bases, 7 bases remained unmatched. The V gene's germline CDR1 is LGHDT and CDR2 YNNKEL (reference sequence). The CDR3 loop reads CASSQDVGAGGNNEQFF. In DNA form, the CDR3 reads TGTGCCAGCAGCCAAGATGTTGGAGCGGGGGGGAACAATGAGCAGTTCTTC.

The genes are TRBV5-8 and TRBJ2-5; D is unclear. CDR3 length: 16 residues. The germline V and J ends were trimmed by 0 bases and 0 bases, with 12 bases remaining between them. The germline V gene encodes CDR1 SGHTS and CDR2 YDEGEE. The CDR3 here is CASSLAPLGNQETQYF. The CDR3 DNA is TGTGCCAGCAGCTTGGCTCCATTAGGCAACCAAGAGACCCAGTACTTC.

This clone was seen more than once but under ten times. This chain links TRBV4-1 with TRBJ1-5; 7 bases are shared with TRBD1. The CDR3 is 18 amino acids. Trimming cost V 0 bases and J 4 bases; bases outside gene matches: 12. Per germline, CDR1 MGHRA and CDR2 YSYEKL. The CDR3 nucleotides read TGCGCCAGCAGCCAAGATAGTGGAGGGGGCGGAGGGAATCAGCCCCAGCATTTT. This codes for CASSQDSGGGGGNQPQHF.

V and J are TRBV28 and TRBJ2-1; 10 nucleotides agree with TRBD2. Germline loops: CDR1 MDHEN, CDR2 SYDVKM. Trimming at V came to 5 bases and at J to 8 bases, leaving 9 bases not matched to a gene. The CDR3 totals 15 residues. The CDR3 DNA follows: TGTGCCAGCAGTCCGGGTGGTAGCGGGAGGTATGAGCAGTTCTTC. Protein: CASSPGGSGRYEQFF.

This rearrangement joins TRBV6-6 to TRBJ2-7, with D possibly TRBD2 on 5 matching bases. V shed 0 bases and J shed 5 bases, with 14 bases lying between them. The CDR3 has 15 residues. Germline CDR1 is MNHNY and CDR2 is SVGAGI (reference sequence). Here the CDR3 reads CASSYSIRETDEQYF. The CDR3 DNA follows: TGTGCCAGCAGTTACTCGATACGGGAAACTGACGAGCAGTACTTC.

The V gene is TRBV15, the J gene TRBJ2-5; TRBD2 matches at 11 bases. With 3 bases clipped from V and 5 bases from J, the junction kept 11 bases outside the gene matches. Looked up from germline, CDR1 is LNHNV and CDR2 is YYDKDF (reference sequence). CDR3 length: 17 amino acids. CDR3 coding DNA: TGTGCCACCAGCAGGGTCCCGGGACTAGCGGCAGGGGAGACCCAGTACTTC. Translation: CATSRVPGLAAGETQYF.

The chain combines TRBV2 with TRBJ1-5; 8 positions match TRBD1. Trimming took 8 bases from V and 3 from J; bases not matched to a gene: 15. The germline gives CDR1 SNHLY, CDR2 FYNNEI. The CDR3 runs to 17 residues. CDR3 DNA sequence: TGTGCCAGCGAGGGGGGGTATGGGACAGGCCTCAATCAGCCCCAGCATTTT. Amino acids: CASEGGYGTGLNQPQHF.

The chain links TRBV6-2 or TRBV6-3 to TRBJ1-3, with unresolved D. The V gene's germline CDR1 is MNHEY and CDR2 SVGEGT. The germline V and J ends were trimmed by 5 bases and 4 bases, with 12 bases remaining between them. CDR3 length equals 14 residues. The CDR3 bases are TGTGCCAGCAGTGACCCTCATAGCGGAAACACCATATATTTT. Protein product: CASSDPHSGNTIYF.

This chain connects TRBV7-9 to TRBJ1-2, with TRBD1 matching over 9 bases. The junction had 7 bases not matched to a gene; V was cut back by 5 bases and J by 9 bases. CDR3 size: 13 residues. Germline loops: CDR1 SEHNR, CDR2 FQNEAQ (reference sequence). CDR3: CASSPGTGWRYTF. In DNA, the CDR3 is TGTGCCAGCAGCCCCGGGACAGGGTGGCGCTACACCTTC. The full variable domain, with the rest looked up from reference TRBV7-9 and TRBJ1-2, is DTGVSQNPRHKITKRGQNVTFRCDPISEHNRLYWYRQTLGQGPEFLTYFQNEAQLEKSRLLSDRFSAERPKGSFSTLEIQRTEQGDSAMYLCASSPGTGWRYTFGSGTRLTVV.

The chain links TRBV5-6 to TRBJ2-2; D not certain. The V end lost 4 bases, the J end lost 1 base, and 8 bases lay between the germline ends. The CDR3 has 14 residues. Germline CDR1 SGHDT, CDR2 YYEEEE. In DNA, the CDR3 is TGTGCCAGCAGCACACGAGAGAACACCGGGGAGCTGTTTTTT. It specifies CASSTRENTGELFF.

This chain links TRBV5-1 with TRBJ2-2, with 7 bases fitting TRBD2. In germline, CDR1 is SGHRS, CDR2 YFSETQ. V shed 4 bases, J shed 4 bases, and the junction held 13 bases outside the gene matches. This CDR3 is built from 17 residues. The CDR3 DNA reads TGCGCCAGCAGCCCCAAGGTAGGCGGGAGCCCCACCGGGGAGCTGTTTTTT. Protein sequence: CASSPKVGGSPTGELFF.

V is TRBV7-9 and J is TRBJ2-2; D may be TRBD1 (6 bases). The CDR3 runs to 12 residues. The V end lost 10 bases, the J end lost 6 bases, and 12 bases lay between the germline ends. Germline CDR1 reads SEHNR; CDR2 reads FQNEAQ (reference sequence). CDR3 nucleotide sequence: TGTGCCATTAACCCAGGGGCCGGGGAGCTGTTTTTT. It translates to CAINPGAGELFF.

The chain joins TRBV27 to TRBJ2-1; tentative D call: TRBD2 (6 bases). The V gene lost 3 bases and the J gene lost 2 bases, with 14 bases spanning the gap. Germline values: CDR1 MNHEY, CDR2 SMNVEV (reference sequence). This CDR3 has 16 residues. The DNA for the CDR3 is TGTGCCAGCAGTTTCCCGGGCGGGAATGCCTACAATGAGCAGTTCTTC. Its translation: CASSFPGGNAYNEQFF.

The chain has TRBV11-2 and TRBJ2-7, with D possibly TRBD2 on 5 matching bases. Germline V gives CDR1 SGHAT, CDR2 FQNNGV. The CDR3 contains 14 residues. Trimming removed 2 bases from V and 0 bases from J, with 8 bases in between. The CDR3 spells CASSLLRGSYEQYF. The CDR3 region has the DNA TGTGCCAGCAGCTTACTACGGGGCTCCTACGAGCAGTACTTC. Supplemented by reference TRBV11-2 and TRBJ2-7, the full variable domain reads EAGVAQSPRYKIIEKRQSVAFWCNPISGHATLYWYQQILGQGPKLLIQFQNNGVVDDSQLPKDRFSAERLKGVDSTLKIQPAKLEDSAVYLCASSLLRGSYEQYFGPGTRLTVT.

The V call is TRBV2, the J call TRBJ2-1; D remains ambiguous. CDR3 length: 19 residues. The germline V gene has CDR1 SNHLY and CDR2 FYNNEI. Trimming pared 3 bases from V and 0 bases from J, leaving 21 bases between. CDR3 amino acids: CASSDRSRTVYGSYNEQFF. CDR3 in DNA: TGTGCCAGCAGTGACCGAAGCAGAACAGTATACGGCTCCTACAATGAGCAGTTCTTC.

The V and J genes are TRBV7-9 and TRBJ1-1, with 11 positions matching TRBD1. The CDR3 is 15 residues long. CDR1 SEHNR and CDR2 FQNEAQ come from the germline V gene (reference sequence). The V and J ends lost 7 bases and 11 bases, in that order; junction bases with no gene match: 15. CDR3 sequence (DNA): TGTGCCAGCACCCCAAGGACAGGGGGCGACCCATACGCTTTCTTT. As protein: CASTPRTGGDPYAFF.

The chain employs TRBV6-4 and TRBJ1-1; D gene unclear. Trimming cost V 3 bases and J 5 bases, with 10 bases left between them. CDR3 size: 13 residues. Germline CDR1 MRHNA, CDR2 SNTAGT. The CDR3 protein is CASSETRGTEAFF. The CDR3, as DNA: TGTGCCAGCAGTGAGACGCGAGGGACTGAAGCTTTCTTT.

The genes are TRBV12-3 or TRBV12-4 and TRBJ1-2; possible D gene TRBD1, 5 bases. This CDR3 has 13 residues. Trimming removed 7 bases at V and 2 bases at J, with 11 bases between. CDR3 nucleotide sequence: TGTGCCAGCACCCTCCGGGGGAACTATGGCTACACCTTC. It is translated as CASTLRGNYGYTF.

The genes are TRBV9 and TRBJ2-3; the match to TRBD1 covers 10 bases. Germline V gives CDR1 SGDLS, CDR2 YYNGEE. V lost 1 base and J lost 4; bases outside the gene matches: 21. The CDR3 is made up of 21 amino acids. The CDR3 here is CASSVIDPAGDRGGWADTQYF. Written as DNA, the CDR3 is TGTGCCAGCAGCGTAATTGACCCCGCGGGGGACAGGGGAGGATGGGCAGATACGCAGTATTTT.

The V gene is TRBV9, the J gene TRBJ2-1; 9 positions match TRBD2. J was trimmed by 3 bases and V by 3 bases; bases with no gene match: 10. This CDR3 has 17 residues. Germline values: CDR1 SGDLS, CDR2 YYNGEE. Here the CDR3 DNA reads TGTGCCAGCAGCGCCAGGAGGGAGCGGGAGGTCTACAATGAGCAGTTCTTC. Its translation: CASSARREREVYNEQFF. Full variable domain (rest looked up from reference TRBV9 and TRBJ2-1): DSGVTQTPKHLITATGQRVTLRCSPRSGDLSVYWYQQSLDQGLQFLIQYYNGEERAKGNILERFSAQQFPDLHSELNLSSLELGDSALYFCASSARREREVYNEQFFGPGTRLTVL.